Below are 6 T cell receptor beta chains sequenced from a single sample in a study of regulatory T cells in long-lasting Graves disease. Both iRepertoire HTBI primers and Arm-PCR of CDR3 regions were used to build the TCR beta libraries. TCRdb reprocessed the multiplex PCR reads via MiXCR and lists one record per CDR3 protein. The table includes hundreds of thousands of distinct CDR3 sequences, 15% to 20% detected once. Time point given: newly diagnosed GD, antithyroid drugs for less than 3 months. Construction of the TCR library relied on RNA isolated from PBMCs. The same data also contributed to another study, on T cells in Graves' hyperthyroidism and ophthalmopathy.

The sequencing used peripheral blood mononuclear cells (PBMCs), collected at new diagnosis, from a patient treated with antithyroid drugs. Receptor source: a woman aged 25 to 39 with Graves disease.

This clonotype was observed a handful of times. DNA for the CDR3: TGTGCCAGTAGCCCTCAGAGCAGGATCACAGATACGCAGTATTTT. It is translated as CASSPQSRITDTQYF. The chain has TRBV19 and TRBJ2-3; D call uncertain. Trimming stripped 6 bases from V and 2 bases from J, with 15 bases between. Germline loops: CDR1 LNHDA, CDR2 SQIVND (reference sequence). This CDR3 region has 15 residues. Using reference TRBV19 and TRBJ2-3 for the parts outside the CDR3, the full variable domain is DGGITQSPKYLFRKEGQNVTLSCEQNLNHDAMYWYRQDPGQGLRLIYYSQIVNDFQKGDIAEGYSVSREKKESFPLTVTSAQKNPTAFYLCASSPQSRITDTQYFGPGTRLTVL.

In this sample, this clonotype turned up many times. This chain joins TRBV30 and TRBJ1-1, with D hard to call. Germline CDR1 is GTSNPN and CDR2 is SVGIG (reference sequence). With 2 bases removed from V and 4 bases from J, the gap between germline ends came to 8 bases. The CDR3 runs 12 residues. The CDR3: CAWSQSVTEAFF. DNA of the CDR3: TGTGCCTGGAGTCAGTCGGTCACTGAAGCTTTCTTT.

This clonotype was observed many times. V usage is TRBV7-9 and J usage is TRBJ2-2; 7 nucleotides align to TRBD1. CDR3 length: 14 residues. J was trimmed by 3 bases and V by 8 bases; bases with no gene match: 6. Germline V gives CDR1 SEHNR, CDR2 FQNEAQ (reference sequence). CDR3 sequence: CASRRQGHTGELFF. The CDR3 nucleotides are TGTGCCAGCCGTAGACAGGGACACACCGGGGAGCTGTTTTTT.

Regarding this clonotype: A far bigger clonotype differs at one base, so this is likely a read error. The chain combines TRBV11-3 with TRBJ2-7, with 8 bases aligning to TRBD2. The germline CDR1 and CDR2 sequences are SGHNT and YENEEA. The CDR3 contains 15 residues. The CDR3 nucleotides are TGTGCCAGCAGTTGGGAGGCGGGAGGTACCTACGTGCAGTACTTC. The encoded protein is CASSWEAGGTYVQYF.

This rearrangement joins TRBV5-1 to TRBJ2-5; no clear D gene. The CDR3 length is 14 residues. Trimming left V 0 bases short and J 2 bases short, with 8 bases between. Germline V gene data show CDR1 as SGHRS and CDR2 as YFSETQ. Here the CDR3 DNA reads TGCGCCAGCAGCTTGGATTCCAGTCAAGAGACCCAGTACTTC. Translated: CASSLDSSQETQYF.

This sequence joins TRBV28 and TRBJ2-7; 12 nucleotides align to TRBD2. CDR1 and CDR2 from the germline V gene are MDHEN and SYDVKM. Trimming took 5 bases from V and 2 from J; bases not matched to a gene: 4. CDR3 length: 15 residues. The CDR3 sequence is CASSNRLAGAYEQYF. The CDR3 nucleotides are TGTGCCAGCAGTAACCGACTAGCGGGGGCCTACGAGCAGTACTTC. Using reference TRBV28 and TRBJ2-7 for the parts outside the CDR3, the full variable domain is DVKVTQSSRYLVKRTGEKVFLECVQDMDHENMFWYRQDPGLGLRLIYFSYDVKMKEKGDIPEGYSVSREKKERFSLILESASTNQTSMYLCASSNRLAGAYEQYFGPGTRLTVT.